This TCR beta chain emerged from a study of T cells of healthy individuals. TCRdb fed the 5' RACE reads into MiXCR, producing one record per CDR3 protein. Of about 96,000 distinct CDR3 sequences in the sample, around 17% are singletons; the top ten hold 6.2%. The V segment lost 5 bases and the J segment 7 bases; nucleotides outside the gene matches: 9. The CDR3 loop spans 15 amino acids. Germline V gene lookup returns CDR1 LNHNV and CDR2 YYDKDF (reference sequence). This clonotype was detected many times. The chain has TRBV15 and TRBJ2-1, with TRBD2 matching over 9 bases. The sequence was collected from a human donor in good health. CDR3 nucleotide sequence: TGTGCCACCAGCGTCCGGTTACTAGCGGGTAATGAGCAGTTCTTC. The encoded protein is CATSVRLLAGNEQFF.